This paragraph reports one T cell receptor beta chain. This clone was seen only a few times. Its target antigen remains unknown. Qualities for individual bases were not recorded, and no much larger clone is one base off. The data stem from a study of cytomegalovirus exposure and HLA in healthy donors (TCRdb year 2017). In the study overall: An earlier analysis of roughly 570 of the donors reported roughly 300 Gb of sequence data and around 100 million unique TCR beta sequences obtained from about 200 million T cells. An early release that covered about 600 HLA-typed donors contained around 300 gigabases of sequencing data and some 87 million unique TCR sequences. The genetic ancestry cluster associated with self-reported Caucasian donors included roughly four fifths of the 300 to 400 genotyped donors. The aim of the study was to test whether cataloging public T cell receptors could identify signatures of past pathogen exposure. The study used immunosequencing to profile the T cell repertoires of about 670 subjects and linked those repertoires to cytomegalovirus serostatus. Along with the roughly 710-subject first cohort, a separate validation cohort of 120 different subjects was used. High-throughput TCR immunosequencing, statistical association of individual TCRs with disease status, and machine learning were combined to predict cytomegalovirus infection status. A later analysis re-examined previously published TCR beta repertoires from more than 650 donors and added high-resolution HLA genotyping to investigate patterns of TCR occurrence. The later analysis used no new phenotypic data to find candidate immune exposures, relying instead on TCR beta sequences and their occurrence across donors. An earlier analysis of fewer than 700 of the donors applied high-throughput TCR beta sequencing to assess whether each TCR beta V gene segment acted as functional or pseudogenic. Alongside the repertoire data, information on donor age, sex, ethnicity and CMV serostatus was compiled. In a later genetic analysis, genome-wide SNP genotypes for about 65% of the roughly 670 donors were used, and that subset was treated as a discovery cohort. All discovery cohort repertoires had been generated on a single sequencing platform. HLA typing covered class I and class II loci at four-digit resolution. The number of typed donors differed by locus: roughly 620-630 for A, B, C, DRB1 and DQB1; approximately 530 for DQA1; some 610 for DPA1; and 450 to 480 for DPB1. Because of strong linkage in the cohort, a few DR-DQ haplotypes were treated as single units for association and clustering. On average, approximately 250,000 unique TCR beta nucleotide sequences were sequenced per donor among more than 350 genotyped donors of the cohort, with roughly a sixth of those sequences being non-productive. Paper-wide results and their limitations: According to a later analysis, parvovirus B19, influenza, CMV and Epstein-Barr virus appeared linked to several top co-occurrence clusters. Because some donors lacked HLA typing at each locus, the association tests relied only on the typed subset. Immune exposure information for the cohort was limited to CMV serostatus. The study listed 150 to 200 TCR beta chains as associated with cytomegalovirus. In a later genetic analysis, fewer N-insertions in productive TCRs were reported among donors in an Asian-associated ancestry cluster than the 666-donor mean. Because the 87-base-pair reads could not distinguish some IMGT-functional V segments, including TRBV6-2 and TRBV6-3, those segments were excluded. The authors suggested that the approach could potentially be generalized to other disease states and immunological phenotypes. Most TCR sequences were observed very rarely across donors, whereas some public TCRs were present in many individuals. The earlier analysis of 587 of the donors excluded approximately 17 rarely observed V segments, including chromosome 9 orphons, because counts were too low. At a false discovery rate of 0.05, a later analysis linked about 17,000 TCR beta sequences to specific HLA alleles. According to a later analysis, most CMV-associated TCR beta chains appeared to be HLA-restricted, and the HLA associations seemed to be driven largely by CMV exposure. In a later analysis, TCR association rates were found to vary across HLA loci, with the most associated TCRs seen for DRB1 alleles and the fewest for HLA-C alleles. This cohort had only TCR beta chains sequenced, and the lack of alpha or paired-chain data limited which features could be detected. Linkage disequilibrium might explain the correlated functional status among segregating V segments, but an unknown experimental factor could not be excluded. The classifier was reported to diagnose cytomegalovirus status with high specificity and sensitivity in both the original cohort and the validation cohort. In a later analysis, HLA-associated TCR beta chains showed more clonal expansion and lower generation probabilities than non-associated chains that were equally common. A further reported finding was that TCR beta sequences accurately predicted the HLA-A and HLA-B alleles for most subjects in the first cohort. In vitro tests confirmed that a few of the cytomegalovirus-associated TCR beta chains recognize cytomegalovirus antigens. In an earlier analysis of approximately 590 of the donors, most TCR beta V segments appeared in productive rearrangements about 87% or about 30% of the time, broadly matching IMGT annotations. The sequencing pipeline was judged likely to have produced a cluster of highly shared sequence variants as a technical artifact. V-gene and J-gene trimming of TCR beta chains was associated with a missense DCLRE1C variant in a later genetic analysis, and the association was replicated in an independent cohort. Roughly uniform sequencing depth across donors was assumed in presence/absence analyses, although this assumption may not hold. Assigning TCR associations to individual alleles was difficult when HLA alleles, especially DR and DQ, strongly co-occurred.

The CDR3 goes from the cysteine to the phenylalanine over 14 residues. Only CDR3 DNA is held: 42 bases, read in frame from base 1. Compared with germline, V lacks 10 bases and J lacks 8 bases; bases without a gene match: 14. Via the germline V gene (reference sequence), CDR1 is LNHDA and CDR2 SQIVND. Libraries were made using the immunoSEQ multiplex PCR assay. The multiplex PCR relied on a mix of 60 forward primers for TCR Vbeta segments and 13 reverse primers for TCR Jbeta segments. Amplification of the CDR3 region of rearranged TCR beta genes was performed with a multiplex PCR assay on genomic DNA. The amplified TCR beta libraries were sequenced on the Illumina HiSeq System as 87-base-pair reads. Turning to the authors' computational methods: A later analysis counted 75 million to 100 million unique TCR beta chains across the roughly 700 repertoires, and some 12 million of these chains were shared by at least two donors. Raw reads were error-corrected and collapsed into unique sequences by a nearest-neighbor algorithm in which closely related sequences were merged to remove PCR and sequencing errors. Alignment of CDR3 sequences to IMGT reference sequences was used to assign V, D and J gene segments. For a sequence to be retained, a match of at least six nucleotides to both a V gene segment and a J gene segment was required. A rearrangement was called productive if the CDR3 had no stop codons and remained in frame with V and J, and every other rearrangement was called non-productive. Following IMGT convention, CDR3 was defined as the stretch from the second conserved V-encoded cysteine to the conserved J-encoded phenylalanine. The earlier analysis of 450 to 750 of the donors excluded any sequence lacking an unambiguous match to a single V gene segment. An earlier analysis of just under 600 of the donors called V segments functional above 56.7% productive rearrangements and segregating when the between-donor standard deviation exceeded 5%. A statistical classification framework was built for diagnosing cytomegalovirus status from the catalog of TCR beta chain sequences. V and J gene assignment, in a later analysis, came from comparing TCR nucleotide sequences with IMGT/GENE-DB human TR gene sequences. The TCRdist pipeline was used in a later analysis to assign CDR3 sequences and most-parsimonious VDJ recombination scenarios. A later analysis defined each TCR beta chain by its CDR3 amino acid sequence plus V-gene family, and excluded reads lacking a unique V-gene family. As a way to deal with suspected cross-contamination and a sequencing artifact, a later analysis dropped roughly 620 nucleotide sequences that were highly shared and had low generation probability. For each public chain, a later analysis derived a clonal expansion index from normalized ranks of inferred template counts within each repertoire. Generation probabilities in a later analysis came from a VDJ recombination model fitted to out-of-frame rearrangements, and those results were checked against IGoR. Hypergeometric tests were used in a later analysis to score TCR-TCR, TCR-HLA and TCR-CMV co-occurrence, with a repertoire-size bias correction applied to the TCR pairs. A later analysis estimated false discovery rates by permuting HLA or CMV assignments 20 times. In a later analysis, co-occurring TCRs were grouped using DBSCAN, and TCRdist sequence similarity was added for clustering within HLA-allele-positive subsets. Co-occurrence clustering excluded repertoires with fewer than 30,000 or more than 120,000 public chains, plus five with anomalous nucleotide sharing. This immuneACCESS table, as held by TCRdb, lists in-frame sequences with V and J called but not all clones. Of the missing ones, under half trace to an unresolved V gene in checked studies; the others have no known cause. From that table come the V and J calls and clone size; the DNA was used to work out D and trimming. This sample is represented by 100,000 to 150,000 clones; roughly 79% of them were singletons. The ten top clones hold about 1.5% of the sample.

The cohort comprised some 730 healthy bone marrow donors. At the time of sampling, every cohort member was nominally healthy, though immune exposures that went unrecorded were likely present. The donor was CMV seronegative and belonged to the group of more than 300 seronegative cohort members. A peripheral blood sample was collected from each donor, and TCR beta sequencing was performed on peripheral blood mononuclear cells. Genomic DNA extraction from the blood cell samples was performed with the Qiagen DNeasy Blood Extraction Kit. The sequence came from a woman younger than 30 in good health and CMV-seronegative. The rearrangement joined TRBV19 to TRBJ2-1, and TRBD2 matches 7 of the central bases. Material: PBMCs. For the CDR3, the sequence is CATQWGGGGDEQFF. The DNA is as follows: TGTGCCACCCAATGGGGGGGAGGCGGGGATGAGCAGTTCTTC.